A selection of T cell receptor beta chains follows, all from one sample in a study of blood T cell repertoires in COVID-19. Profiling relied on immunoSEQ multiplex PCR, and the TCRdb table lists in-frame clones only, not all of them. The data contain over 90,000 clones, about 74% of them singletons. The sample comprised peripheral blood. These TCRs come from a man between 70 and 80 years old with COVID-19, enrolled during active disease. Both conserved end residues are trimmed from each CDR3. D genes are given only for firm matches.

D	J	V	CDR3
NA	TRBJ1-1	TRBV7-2	ASSPGTANTEAF
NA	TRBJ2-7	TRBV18	ASSLGLGYEQY
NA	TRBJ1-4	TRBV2	ASRGVAEKLF
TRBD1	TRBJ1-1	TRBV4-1	ASSPRQGNYMNTEAF
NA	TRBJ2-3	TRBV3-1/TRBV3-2	ASSQSRSTSTDTQY
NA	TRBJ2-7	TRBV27	ASSTQGAGPTYEQY
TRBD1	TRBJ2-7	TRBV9	ASSQGTGAVYEQY
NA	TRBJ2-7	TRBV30	AWSVLVSGRGYSYEQY
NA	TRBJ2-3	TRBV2	ASAKTGVPGDTQY
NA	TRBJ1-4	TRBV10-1	ASSVSLSEKLF
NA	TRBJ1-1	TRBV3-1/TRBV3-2	ASSQGRGTEAF
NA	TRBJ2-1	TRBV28	ASSFELKANEQF
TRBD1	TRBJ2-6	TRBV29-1	SATTGAGANVLT
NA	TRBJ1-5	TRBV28	ASTIRGNQPQH
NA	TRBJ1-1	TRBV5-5	ASSRVRGNTEAF
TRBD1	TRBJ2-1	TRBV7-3	ASSVVGQGYNEQF
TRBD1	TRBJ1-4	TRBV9	ASSPGQGNEKLF
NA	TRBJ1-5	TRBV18	ASSPAYSTGSNQPQH
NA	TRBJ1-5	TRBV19	ASSPEGSLNQPQH
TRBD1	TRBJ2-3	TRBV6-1	ASSDTGGSDTQY
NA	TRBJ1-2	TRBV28	ASSLGYEQRYT
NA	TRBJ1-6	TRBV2	ASRLYLRGWSPLH
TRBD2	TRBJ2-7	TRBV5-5	ASSPRLAGSSYEQY
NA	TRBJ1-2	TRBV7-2	ASSLRVSGDYGYT
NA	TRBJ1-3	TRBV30	AWSVTGNTIY
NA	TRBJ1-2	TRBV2	ASSVGQSYGYT
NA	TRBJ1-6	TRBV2	ASSTERQLNSPLH
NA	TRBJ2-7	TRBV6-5	ASSYSNRAEQY
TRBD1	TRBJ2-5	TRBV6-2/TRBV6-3	ASSRGQGGRQY
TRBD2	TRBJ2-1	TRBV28	ASSSRQTSGSHEQF
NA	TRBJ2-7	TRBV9	ASSVAPGGWEQY
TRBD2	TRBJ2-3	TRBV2	ASSYTSGYTDTQY
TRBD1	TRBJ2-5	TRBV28	ASSPLGTGGQETQY
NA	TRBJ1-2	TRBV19	ASSSRGSGSYGYT
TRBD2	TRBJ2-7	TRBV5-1	ASSLARGVYEQY
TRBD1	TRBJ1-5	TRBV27	ASKSTGGAYQPQH
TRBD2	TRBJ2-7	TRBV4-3	ASSQDSSGRYEQY
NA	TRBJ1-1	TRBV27	ASSLYRDMNTEAF
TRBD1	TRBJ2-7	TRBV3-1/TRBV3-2	ASSQAAGGKGEQY
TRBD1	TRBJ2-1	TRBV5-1	ASNVDRPSYNEQF
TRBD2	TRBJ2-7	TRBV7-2	ASRLASSGGYEQY
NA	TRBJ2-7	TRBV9	ASSVATGPPYEQY
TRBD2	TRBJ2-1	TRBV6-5	ASSYGLAGGSEQF
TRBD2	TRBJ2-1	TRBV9	ASSAGLGPGDEQF
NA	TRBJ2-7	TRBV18	ASSPRGTGIDEQY
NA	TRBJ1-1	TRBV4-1	ASSPARRIGTEAF
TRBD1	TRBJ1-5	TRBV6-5	ASSQGAGGNQPQH
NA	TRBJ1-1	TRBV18	ASSLGGGNTEAF
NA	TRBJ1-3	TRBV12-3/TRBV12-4	ASGTMRGNTIY
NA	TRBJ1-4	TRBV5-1	ASSQGGANEKLF
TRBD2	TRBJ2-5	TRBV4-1	ASSQVRTSGPGETQY
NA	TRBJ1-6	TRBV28	ASSLLGGSPLH
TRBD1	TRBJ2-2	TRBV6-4	ARQGTGELF
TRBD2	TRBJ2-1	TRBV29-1	SVGGTSGRVNEQF
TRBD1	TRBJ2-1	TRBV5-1	ASSGTGTGGHNEQF
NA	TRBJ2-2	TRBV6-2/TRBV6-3	ASSYLTLVGELF
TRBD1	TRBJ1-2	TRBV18	ASSPGTGASYGYT